These T cell receptor beta chains were read from a single sample in a study of identical twins. TCRdb reprocessed the 5' RACE reads with MiXCR, giving one entry per CDR3 protein. The table includes 1.5 million or so distinct CDR3 sequences, more than 30% detected once. Specimen: cord blood. These TCRs come from a newborn girl in good health. CDR3s include the opening cysteine and the closing phenylalanine or tryptophan. A D gene is named only where the DNA matches it firmly. Only some rows state a clone size, as once, few, many or a class for expanded clones.

J gene	D gene	V gene	CDR3 length	clone size	CDR3 protein	CDR3 DNA
TRBJ2-7	TRBD1	TRBV14	14	few	CASSQLQGAEEQYF	TGTGCCAGCAGCCAATTGCAGGGGGCGGAAGAGCAGTACTTC
TRBJ2-7	NA	TRBV12-3/TRBV12-4	14	NA	CASSPPGRIYEQYF	TGTGCCAGCAGTCCTCCGGGACGGATCTACGAGCAGTACTTC
TRBJ2-1	TRBD1	TRBV12-3/TRBV12-4	15	NA	CASSLGQGAGNEQFF	TGTGCCAGCAGTTTAGGACAGGGGGCGGGAAATGAGCAGTTCTTC
TRBJ1-1	TRBD1	TRBV10-3	19	NA	CAISEGGQGLRGMNTEAFF	TGTGCCATCAGTGAAGGGGGTCAGGGACTCAGGGGGATGAACACTGAAGCTTTCTTT
TRBJ2-7	NA	TRBV4-2	15	NA	CASSQDTSPAYEQYF	TGTGCCAGCAGCCAAGATACTTCTCCTGCCTACGAGCAGTACTTC
TRBJ2-1	TRBD2	TRBV7-3	15	NA	CASSSGDSGANEQFF	TGTGCCAGCAGCTCGGGAGATAGCGGGGCCAATGAGCAGTTCTTC
TRBJ2-1	TRBD2	TRBV20-1	17	NA	CSARTSSGGFLYNEQFF	TGCAGTGCTAGAACGTCTAGCGGGGGGTTTCTCTACAATGAGCAGTTCTTC
TRBJ2-6	TRBD1	TRBV20-1	18	NA	CSASSTWTGDSGANVLTF	TGCAGTGCTAGTAGCACCTGGACAGGGGACTCTGGGGCCAACGTCCTGACTTTC
TRBJ1-2	NA	TRBV5-6	14	NA	CASSWVDTDYGYTF	TGTGCCAGCAGCTGGGTCGACACAGACTATGGCTACACCTTC
TRBJ2-7	NA	TRBV15	18	few	CATSRYPLQDRTSYEQYF	TGTGCCACCAGCAGATATCCCTTACAAGACAGAACCTCCTACGAGCAGTACTTC
TRBJ2-2	NA	TRBV18	15	NA	CASSPQREYTGELFF	TGTGCCAGCTCACCACAACGGGAGTACACCGGGGAGCTGTTTTTT
TRBJ1-5	NA	TRBV21-1	15	few	CARNQGQDSNQPQHF	TGTGCCAGGAATCAGGGCCAGGATAGCAATCAGCCCCAGCATTTT
TRBJ2-7	NA	TRBV2	13	NA	CASCHTTGYEQYF	TGTGCCAGCTGTCACACCACAGGCTACGAGCAGTACTTC
TRBJ2-4	TRBD2	TRBV20-1	14	NA	CSATEPGTRDIQYF	TGCAGTGCCACCGAACCCGGGACTAGAGACATTCAGTACTTC
TRBJ1-2	NA	TRBV12-3/TRBV12-4	15	few	CASSLKDLNSGGYTF	TGTGCCAGCAGTTTAAAGGACCTAAACTCGGGAGGCTACACCTTC
TRBJ2-3	NA	TRBV12-5	14	NA	CASGLFGLGDTQYF	TGTGCTAGTGGTTTGTTTGGACTGGGAGATACGCAGTATTTT
TRBJ1-1	NA	TRBV18	15	NA	CASSPPTIKHTEAFF	TGTGCCAGCTCACCACCTACGATAAAGCACACTGAAGCTTTCTTT
TRBJ2-7	TRBD2	TRBV20-1	16	NA	CSARDAASGGSYEQYF	TGCAGTGCTAGAGATGCGGCTAGCGGGGGGTCCTACGAGCAGTACTTC
TRBJ1-1	TRBD1	TRBV20-1	14	few	CSASEPRGKVEAFF	TGCAGTGCTAGCGAACCCAGGGGGAAGGTTGAAGCTTTCTTT
TRBJ2-3	TRBD2	TRBV20-1	14	NA	CSASRAGAADTQYF	TGCAGTGCTTCCCGAGCGGGGGCGGCAGATACGCAGTATTTT
TRBJ1-5	TRBD1	TRBV27	16	NA	CASSYPGTGSNQPQHF	TGTGCCAGCAGTTACCCCGGGACAGGGAGTAATCAGCCCCAGCATTTT